The 27 T cell receptor beta chains reported below all come from one sample, sequenced in a study of CD8+ T cells in alopecia areata. Extracted RNA was reverse transcribed into cDNA, the sequencing template. Here immunoSEQ multiplex PCR was the method, and the copy in TCRdb shows in-frame clones only, minus some. The sample carries approximately 57,000 clones, roughly 96% recorded once. The sample in question was CD8+ T cells sorted from blood, obtained at week 0. The source is a human donor with alopecia areata.

This clone came up once. This rearrangement joins TRBV15 to TRBJ1-1; D possibly corresponds to TRBD1 (5 bases). The length of the CDR3 is 16 residues. Germline-derived CDR1 and CDR2 are LNHNV and YYDKDF (reference sequence). V was clipped by 5 bases and J by 8 bases, with 24 bases between them. The CDR3 region has the DNA TGTGCCACCAGCTTGCGAGTCCGCGGGACCGGTAGCGAAGCTTTCTTT. This encodes CATSLRVRGTGSEAFF.

This clone was detected once. The J gene is TRBJ2-7, the V gene TRBV19; no firm D call. Per the germline V gene, CDR1 is LNHDA and CDR2 is SQIVND (reference sequence). The ends were cut back, 1 base at V and 6 bases at J, with 4 bases in the middle. The CDR3 sequence is 11 residues long. CDR3 DNA sequence: TGTGCCAGTAGTATAGCGGGCGAGCAGTACTTC. Amino acid sequence: CASSIAGEQYF.

The chain employs TRBV29-1 and TRBJ2-5; D is unresolved. Germline-derived CDR1 and CDR2 are SQVTM and ANQGSEA. This CDR3 comprises 9 residues. V lost 2 bases to trimming and J lost 7 bases, with 2 bases between them. CDR3 sequence reads: CSVERTQYF. CDR3 DNA: TGCAGCGTTGAACGGACCCAGTACTTC.

V and J are TRBV7-2 and TRBJ1-2; TRBD1 might be the D (6 bases). The CDR3 runs to 17 residues. The germline CDR1 and CDR2 sequences are SGHTA and FQGNSA. V was pared by 2 bases and J by 2 bases, with 18 bases between. The CDR3 region has the DNA TGTGCCAGCAGCTTACAGGGTAGGGGGTCATCCAACTATGGCTACACCTTC. Its protein is CASSLQGRGSSNYGYTF.

On this clone: The junction and the germline gene differ at one end; a read error may be behind it. The chain links TRBV4-2 to TRBJ2-2; D ambiguous. Germline assignment: CDR1 LGHNA and CDR2 YNFKEQ. The CDR3 totals 17 residues. The CDR3 DNA follows: TGTGCCGGCAGCCAAGGAAAATCTGATTATAACACCGGGGAGCTGTTTTTT. Amino acids: CAGSQGKSDYNTGELFF.

The rearrangement links TRBV11-2 to TRBJ2-3, with D possibly being TRBD1 (5 bases). Trimming removed 3 bases from V and 2 bases from J, with 12 bases in between. The V gene's germline CDR1 is SGHAT and CDR2 FQNNGV. The CDR3 is 15 amino acids. In DNA form, the CDR3 reads TGTGCCAGCAGCTTTAAGGGGCTGGACACAGATACGCAGTATTTT. Amino acid sequence: CASSFKGLDTDTQYF.

V is TRBV7-6 and J is TRBJ2-1, with D maybe TRBD1 (6 bases). V was clipped by 2 bases and J by 2 bases, with 13 bases between them. Looked up from germline, CDR1 is SGHVS and CDR2 is FNYEAQ. The CDR3 is 16 amino acids. The CDR3 region has the DNA TGTGCCAGCAGCTTACCGGGACAAGACCCCTACAATGAGCAGTTCTTC. Protein: CASSLPGQDPYNEQFF. Full variable domain (rest looked up from reference TRBV7-6 and TRBJ2-1): GAGVSQSPRYKVTKRGQDVALRCDPISGHVSLYWYRQALGQGPEFLTYFNYEAQQDKSGLPNDRFSAERPEGSISTLTIQRTEQRDSAMYRCASSLPGQDPYNEQFFGPGTRLTVL.

V and J are TRBV19 and TRBJ1-1; 7 positions match TRBD1. Germline loops: CDR1 LNHDA, CDR2 SQIVND (reference sequence). V lost 8 bases to trimming and J lost 0 bases; unmatched junction nucleotides: 3. The CDR3 has 13 amino acids. The CDR3 loop is CASRTGVNTEAFF. The CDR3 coding sequence is TGTGCCAGTCGTACAGGGGTGAACACTGAAGCTTTCTTT.

V and J are TRBV27 and TRBJ2-7; TRBD1 is a possible D gene (6 bases). The CDR3 totals 13 residues. The germline V gene encodes CDR1 MNHEY and CDR2 SMNVEV (reference sequence). V lost 6 bases, J lost 5 bases, and 14 bases lay in between. The CDR3 nucleotides are TGTGCCAGCAGCCCGGAAGGGGGAGACGAGCAGTACTTC. As protein: CASSPEGGDEQYF.

A single count supports this clone. The chain uses TRBV7-2 and TRBJ1-5, with D tentatively TRBD1 (5 bases). The V end was cut by 1 base, the J end by 3 bases, with 16 bases between. CDR1 is SGHTA and CDR2 is FQGNSA in the germline V gene. The CDR3 totals 17 residues. CDR3 DNA sequence: TGTGCCAGCAGCTTAGGGCTCGCCCAGACAGACAATCAGCCCCAGCATTTT. Translation: CASSLGLAQTDNQPQHF.

V usage is TRBV29-1 and J usage is TRBJ1-5, with a tentative D call TRBD1 (5 bases). CDR1 and CDR2 (germline): SQVTM, ANQGSEA. The CDR3 extends over 13 amino acids. V was clipped by 1 base and J by 7 bases, with 11 bases between them. The CDR3 is CSVEASRGQPQHF. For the CDR3, the DNA is TGCAGCGTTGAAGCCTCGCGGGGGCAGCCCCAGCATTTT.

The chain joins TRBV6-6 to TRBJ2-5; D not resolved. The tail of the sequence fits TRBJ2-7 better, so the J call may be wrong. The CDR3 has 13 amino acids. CDR1 and CDR2 from the germline V gene are MNHNY and SVGAGI (reference sequence). This CDR3 is CASSYSTTYEQYF. CDR3 in DNA: TGTGCCAGCAGTTACTCTACCACGTACGAGCAGTACTTC.

The chain combines TRBV7-2 with TRBJ2-5; D call uncertain. Trimming pared 3 bases from V and 4 bases from J, leaving 9 bases between. The CDR3 runs to 13 residues. Germline V CDR1 and CDR2: SGHTA, FQGNSA. CDR3 region: CASSFLLAETQYF. CDR3 coding DNA: TGTGCCAGCAGCTTCTTACTGGCAGAGACCCAGTACTTC.

The gene calls are TRBV15 and TRBJ1-5; D unresolved. Trimming removed 9 bases at V and 7 bases at J, with 19 bases between. Germline CDR1 reads LNHNV; CDR2 reads YYDKDF (reference sequence). The CDR3 is 14 amino acids. The CDR3 sequence is CATSRFEGSQPQHF. In DNA, the CDR3 is TGTGCCACGTCCCGCTTCGAGGGTTCACAGCCCCAGCATTTT.

The chain links TRBV7-8 to TRBJ2-7; D is uncertain. The germline V gene has CDR1 SGHVS and CDR2 FQNEAQ. The CDR3 has 16 residues. V lost 4 bases and J lost 1, with 17 bases in between. The CDR3 reads CASSSYEESLSYEQYF. In DNA form, the CDR3 reads TGTGCCAGCAGCTCCTATGAGGAGAGCTTGTCCTACGAGCAGTACTTC.

The DNA for the CDR3 is TGTGCCATCAGTGAGTCGTTCGAGCAGTACTTC. As protein: CAISESFEQYF. V is TRBV10-3 and J is TRBJ2-7; D is undetermined. Germline V gene lookup returns CDR1 ENHRY and CDR2 SYGVKD. The CDR3 has 11 residues. V was shortened by 0 bases and J by 6 bases, with 3 bases between the two germline ends.

The V gene is TRBV19, the J gene TRBJ2-1; 10 nucleotides align to TRBD2. Germline-derived CDR1 and CDR2 are LNHDA and SQIVND (reference sequence). With V trimmed by 6 bases and J by 5 bases, 10 bases remained unmatched. CDR3 length: 16 residues. This chain's CDR3 is CASSTLGLAENNEQFF. For the CDR3, the DNA is TGTGCCAGTAGCACACTTGGACTAGCGGAAAACAATGAGCAGTTCTTC.

The J gene is TRBJ2-1, the V gene TRBV2, with a possible D match to TRBD2 (7 bases). CDR1 SNHLY and CDR2 FYNNEI come from the germline V gene. The V end was cut by 7 bases, the J end by 4 bases, with 17 bases between. The CDR3 runs to 15 residues. CDR3 in DNA: TGTGCCAGCAAGGATCGGGGGGCCGTTTACAATGAGCAGTTCTTC. Its protein is CASKDRGAVYNEQFF.

V gene TRBV9 combines with J gene TRBJ2-2; TRBD1 aligns across 8 bases. Trimming cost V 3 bases and J 5 bases; bases outside gene matches: 6. Germline V lookup: CDR1 SGDLS, CDR2 YYNGEE. The CDR3 has 15 amino acids. The CDR3 loop is CASSAGQGTTGELFF. The DNA for the CDR3 is TGTGCCAGCAGCGCCGGACAGGGAACGACCGGGGAGCTGTTTTTT.

The J gene is TRBJ1-5, the V gene TRBV25-1, with D possibly matching TRBD1 (5 bases). Trimming took 4 bases from V and 2 from J, leaving 9 bases between them. The CDR3 spans 14 residues. Germline-derived CDR1 and CDR2 are MGHDK and SYGVNS. CDR3 residues: CASSAGRGNQPQHF. CDR3 nucleotides: TGTGCCAGCAGTGCGGGACGGGGCAATCAGCCCCAGCATTTT.

This rearrangement joins TRBV7-8 to TRBJ2-5; 10 positions agree with TRBD2. The germline CDR1 and CDR2 sequences are SGHVS and FQNEAQ. The J segment lost 4 bases and the V segment lost 4 bases, leaving 6 bases of the junction unmatched. CDR3 size: 15 residues. The CDR3 nucleotides read TGTGCCAGCAGCTCAAGCGGGGGGGCATCAGAGACCCAGTACTTC. This sequence encodes CASSSSGGASETQYF.

The CDR3 protein is CASSTSAGGLADTQYF. The CDR3 DNA sequence: TGTGCCAGCAGCACCTCAGCGGGGGGGCTCGCAGATACGCAGTATTTT. The rearrangement joins TRBV7-2 to TRBJ2-3; TRBD2 agrees at 10 bases. Germline CDR1 and CDR2: SGHTA and FQGNSA. J gave up 4 bases and V 5 bases, and 9 bases lay outside the gene matches. CDR3 length: 16 amino acids. The variable domain in full, completed from reference TRBV7-2 and TRBJ2-3, reads GAGVSQSPSNKVTEKGKDVELRCDPISGHTALYWYRQSLGQGLEFLIYFQGNSAPDKSGLPSDRFSAERTGGSVSTLTIQRTQQEDSAVYLCASSTSAGGLADTQYFGPGTRLTVL.

This rearrangement joins TRBV11-3 to TRBJ2-3; TRBD1 aligns across 7 bases. The CDR3 is 15 amino acids. V shed 4 bases and J 2 bases; nucleotides not matched to a gene: 6. The germline CDR1 and CDR2 sequences are SGHNT and YENEEA. The chain's CDR3 is CASSSTGQDTDTQYF. CDR3 coding DNA: TGTGCCAGCAGCTCGACCGGACAGGACACAGATACGCAGTATTTT.

This clone was observed a single time. The V call is TRBV6-5, the J call TRBJ2-7; TRBD1 matches at 7 bases. With V trimmed by 6 bases and J by 2 bases, 7 bases remained unmatched. Germline V CDR1 and CDR2: MNHEY, SVGAGI. This CDR3 is 14 amino acids long. CDR3 residues: CASSFGQAAYEQYF. The CDR3 bases are TGTGCCAGCAGCTTCGGACAGGCAGCCTACGAGCAGTACTTC.

CDR3 sequence reads: CASSPASSYEQYF. The CDR3 coding sequence is TGTGCCAGCAGCCCCGCTAGTTCCTACGAGCAGTACTTC. The chain couples TRBV6-5 to TRBJ2-7; D unresolved. The CDR3 is 13 residues long. Per the germline V gene, CDR1 is MNHEY and CDR2 is SVGAGI. V lost 6 bases, J lost 1 base, and 10 bases lay in between.

V usage is TRBV7-2 and J usage is TRBJ2-2, with D perhaps TRBD2 (5 bases). V lost 8 bases and J lost 6, with 10 bases in between. Per the germline V gene, CDR1 is SGHTA and CDR2 is FQGNSA. The CDR3 contains 12 residues. The CDR3 sequence: CASPRGSGELFF. CDR3 DNA: TGTGCCAGCCCCCGGGGATCCGGGGAGCTGTTTTTT.

The rearrangement joins TRBV7-9 to TRBJ2-7, with D perhaps being TRBD1 or TRBD2 (6 bases each). CDR1 and CDR2 (germline): SEHNR, FQNEAQ (reference sequence). This CDR3 region has 15 residues. V lost 0 bases and J lost 0, with 9 bases in between. CDR3 sequence reads: CASSLAGGTSYEQYF. The CDR3 DNA follows: TGTGCCAGCAGCTTAGCAGGGGGGACCTCCTACGAGCAGTACTTC. Supplemented by reference TRBV7-9 and TRBJ2-7, the full variable domain reads DTGVSQNPRHKITKRGQNVTFRCDPISEHNRLYWYRQTLGQGPEFLTYFQNEAQLEKSRLLSDRFSAERPKGSFSTLEIQRTEQGDSAMYLCASSLAGGTSYEQYFGPGTRLTVT.